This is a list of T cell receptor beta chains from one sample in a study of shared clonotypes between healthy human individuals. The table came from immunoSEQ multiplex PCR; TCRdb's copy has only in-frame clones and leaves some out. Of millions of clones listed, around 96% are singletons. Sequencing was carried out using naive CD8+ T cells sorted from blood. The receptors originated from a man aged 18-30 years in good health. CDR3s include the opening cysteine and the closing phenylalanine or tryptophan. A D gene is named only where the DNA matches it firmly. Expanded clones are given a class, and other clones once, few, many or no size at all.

DNA: TGTGCCAGCAGCTTACCCGGGGTCATAGATGAGCAGTTCTTC
CDR3: CASSLPGVIDEQFF
size: NA
V: TRBV7-8
D: NA
J: TRBJ2-1
length: 14

DNA: TGTGCCAGCACCCGGACCGGGGACCCCACAGATACGCAGTATTTT
CDR3: CASTRTGDPTDTQYF
size: NA
V: TRBV28
D: NA
J: TRBJ2-3
length: 15

DNA: TGTGCCAGCAGCCCAGCCCCTAATCAAGGTGAGCAGTTCTTC
CDR3: CASSPAPNQGEQFF
size: NA
V: TRBV7-9
D: NA
J: TRBJ2-1
length: 14

DNA: TGTGCCAGCAGCTTACAGGGCCTGAACACTGAAGCTTTCTTT
CDR3: CASSLQGLNTEAFF
size: NA
V: TRBV6-5
D: NA
J: TRBJ1-1
length: 14

DNA: TGTGCCAGCAGTTACGGGACAGGGGCCAGGGCCGGGGAGCTGTTTTTT
CDR3: CASSYGTGARAGELFF
size: NA
V: TRBV6-6
D: TRBD1
J: TRBJ2-2
length: 16

DNA: TGCGCCGGGCCCCCCGGGTTCCATAATTCACCCCTCCACTTT
CDR3: CAGPPGFHNSPLHF
size: NA
V: TRBV10-1
D: NA
J: TRBJ1-6
length: 14

DNA: TGTGCCAGCAGCTTGCACTCCGGACAGGTTGAAGCTTTCTTT
CDR3: CASSLHSGQVEAFF
size: once
V: TRBV5-5
D: TRBD1
J: TRBJ1-1
length: 14

DNA: TGTGCCAGTAGTATAGATTGGGAAGAGACCCAGTACTTC
CDR3: CASSIDWEETQYF
size: few
V: TRBV19
D: NA
J: TRBJ2-5
length: 13

DNA: TGCGCCAGCAGCCAGAAGGAGGCCTTGTCTAATGAAAAACTGTTTTTT
CDR3: CASSQKEALSNEKLFF
size: NA
V: TRBV4-1
D: NA
J: TRBJ1-4
length: 16

DNA: TGTGCCAGCAGCCCACCCCGTGGGGTAGCGGGAGTGGAGTCCTACGAGCAGTACTTC
CDR3: CASSPPRGVAGVESYEQYF
size: NA
V: TRBV7-9
D: TRBD2
J: TRBJ2-7
length: 19

DNA: TGTGCCAGCAGCCCACTAGGCTCCGGGGTGGTCGAGCAGTACTTC
CDR3: CASSPLGSGVVEQYF
size: NA
V: TRBV13
D: NA
J: TRBJ2-7
length: 15

DNA: TGTGCCAGCAGTCCCCCAGGAGCCTATGGCTACACCTTC
CDR3: CASSPPGAYGYTF
size: NA
V: TRBV6-5
D: NA
J: TRBJ1-2
length: 13

DNA: TGTGCCAGCAGCTTAGGTAGCGGGGAGTACGCAGATACGCAGTATTTT
CDR3: CASSLGSGEYADTQYF
size: NA
V: TRBV7-9
D: TRBD2
J: TRBJ2-3
length: 16

DNA: TGTGCCAGCAGCTTTATGGGTACAGGGGTTCCTTATAATTCACCCCTCCACTTT
CDR3: CASSFMGTGVPYNSPLHF
size: NA
V: TRBV7-8
D: TRBD1
J: TRBJ1-6
length: 18

DNA: TGTGCCAGCTCCCGACAGGGGGCCTCGCTTGGCTACACCTTC
CDR3: CASSRQGASLGYTF
size: NA
V: TRBV27
D: TRBD1
J: TRBJ1-2
length: 14

DNA: TGTGCCAGCAGCTTGGATAGCTTCAGGGACGAGCAGTACTTC
CDR3: CASSLDSFRDEQYF
size: NA
V: TRBV5-4
D: NA
J: TRBJ2-7
length: 14

DNA: TGTGCCAGCAGTCTAGCGGGAGCTGCCGATGAGCAGTTCTTC
CDR3: CASSLAGAADEQFF
size: NA
V: TRBV9
D: TRBD2
J: TRBJ2-1
length: 14

DNA: TGTGCCAGCACCGCACCGAAGACACAGGGGAACTATGGCTACACCTTC
CDR3: CASTAPKTQGNYGYTF
size: once
V: TRBV6-6
D: TRBD1
J: TRBJ1-2
length: 16

DNA: TGTGCCAGCAGCTTGCCGGGACTAGTGAGTGAGCAGTTCTTC
CDR3: CASSLPGLVSEQFF
size: once
V: TRBV5-6
D: TRBD2
J: TRBJ2-1
length: 14

DNA: TGCGCCAGCAGCCAAGATCGGGTTGGCTACACCTTC
CDR3: CASSQDRVGYTF
size: NA
V: TRBV4-1
D: NA
J: TRBJ1-2
length: 12

DNA: TGTGCCAGCATGGAAAAACTTAGCCATGAGCAGTTCTTC
CDR3: CASMEKLSHEQFF
size: NA
V: TRBV6-6
D: NA
J: TRBJ2-1
length: 13

DNA: TGTGCCAGCAGTGAACAGGCCGTCTCTGGAAACACCATATATTTT
CDR3: CASSEQAVSGNTIYF
size: NA
V: TRBV6-1
D: NA
J: TRBJ1-3
length: 15

DNA: TGTGCCAGCAGTTACGGCGGAGAGAACTATGGCTACACCTTC
CDR3: CASSYGGENYGYTF
size: once
V: TRBV6-5
D: NA
J: TRBJ1-2
length: 14

DNA: TGTGCCAGCAGCTTCCAGGGAGCCGGGGAGCTGTTTTTT
CDR3: CASSFQGAGELFF
size: NA
V: TRBV11-3
D: NA
J: TRBJ2-2
length: 13

DNA: TGTGCCAGCAGCGTCGGCCAGGGGGCAATGGAGCAGTACTTC
CDR3: CASSVGQGAMEQYF
size: NA
V: TRBV9
D: TRBD1
J: TRBJ2-7
length: 14

DNA: TGTGCCAGCATTTGGGGACTTGAAGCTTTCTTT
CDR3: CASIWGLEAFF
size: NA
V: TRBV6-1
D: NA
J: TRBJ1-1
length: 11

DNA: TGCGCCAGCAGCCAAAGGGTCTCGCGGGAGGGCCCTCGGAATGAGCAGTTCTTC
CDR3: CASSQRVSREGPRNEQFF
size: few
V: TRBV4-1
D: TRBD2
J: TRBJ2-1
length: 18

DNA: TGCGCCAGCAGCCTGGGACAGGGGACCTCCTCTGGGGCCAACGTCCTGACTTTC
CDR3: CASSLGQGTSSGANVLTF
size: NA
V: TRBV5-1
D: TRBD1
J: TRBJ2-6
length: 18

DNA: TGTGCCAGCAGTTCCATAGCGGGAGTGCGTCTAGAGACCCAGTACTTC
CDR3: CASSSIAGVRLETQYF
size: NA
V: TRBV6-6
D: TRBD2
J: TRBJ2-5
length: 16

DNA: TGTGCCAGTAGTCCTCTTACGGGGGCTTGGGAGACCCAGTACTTC
CDR3: CASSPLTGAWETQYF
size: NA
V: TRBV19
D: NA
J: TRBJ2-5
length: 15

DNA: TGTGCCAGCAGCTTAGGACAGGCGGATGAAAAACTGTTTTTT
CDR3: CASSLGQADEKLFF
size: NA
V: TRBV13
D: NA
J: TRBJ1-4
length: 14

DNA: TGTGCCAGCAGCCCCCGCCAGGGACTCTCAGCCTACAATGAGCAGTTCTTC
CDR3: CASSPRQGLSAYNEQFF
size: NA
V: TRBV7-9
D: NA
J: TRBJ2-1
length: 17

DNA: TGTGCCAGCAGCCCGACCGTTGGGAACACTGAAGCTTTCTTT
CDR3: CASSPTVGNTEAFF
size: NA
V: TRBV6-5
D: NA
J: TRBJ1-1
length: 14

DNA: TGCGCCAGCAGCCAAGAGGGGTTTGACTATGGCTACACCTTC
CDR3: CASSQEGFDYGYTF
size: NA
V: TRBV4-1
D: NA
J: TRBJ1-2
length: 14

DNA: TGTGCCATCAGTGAATCAGGGTTCTCTGACGAGCAGTACTTC
CDR3: CAISESGFSDEQYF
size: NA
V: TRBV10-3
D: NA
J: TRBJ2-7
length: 14

DNA: TGTGCCAGCAGTTTCTTTCAGGGATCGCATGAGCAGTTCTTC
CDR3: CASSFFQGSHEQFF
size: once
V: TRBV28
D: NA
J: TRBJ2-1
length: 14

DNA: TGCAGCGTTGGGGACAGGATGAACACTGAAGCTTTCTTT
CDR3: CSVGDRMNTEAFF
size: NA
V: TRBV29-1
D: TRBD1
J: TRBJ1-1
length: 13

DNA: TGTGCCAGCAGTTATGGGGGAAGAGAGACCCAGTACTTC
CDR3: CASSYGGRETQYF
size: NA
V: TRBV6-6
D: NA
J: TRBJ2-5
length: 13

DNA: TGTGCCAGTAGTTGGGACAGGGAAGAGACCCAGTACTTC
CDR3: CASSWDREETQYF
size: NA
V: TRBV19
D: TRBD1
J: TRBJ2-5
length: 13

DNA: TGTGCCAGCAGCTTAGGGGGATGGGGTGGCGAGCAGTACTTC
CDR3: CASSLGGWGGEQYF
size: NA
V: TRBV11-2
D: NA
J: TRBJ2-7
length: 14

DNA: TGTGCCAGCAGCGCGGGACTAGCGGAGTACGAGCAGTACTTC
CDR3: CASSAGLAEYEQYF
size: NA
V: TRBV13
D: TRBD2
J: TRBJ2-7
length: 14

DNA: TGCGCCAGCAGCCAGGATGGGAGTGGTGAAAAACTGTTTTTT
CDR3: CASSQDGSGEKLFF
size: NA
V: TRBV4-1
D: NA
J: TRBJ1-4
length: 14

DNA: TGTGCCAGCAGCGTAGAGGCAGGGTTGGGCAATGAGCAGTTCTTC
CDR3: CASSVEAGLGNEQFF
size: NA
V: TRBV9
D: NA
J: TRBJ2-1
length: 15

DNA: TGTGCCAGCAGCCTCCCCGGTGCCTTAGGAGCAGATACGCAGTATTTT
CDR3: CASSLPGALGADTQYF
size: once
V: TRBV7-9
D: NA
J: TRBJ2-3
length: 16

DNA: TGTGCCAGCAGCTTGGGGGGGCTATCCGAGGCCTACGAGCAGTACTTC
CDR3: CASSLGGLSEAYEQYF
size: NA
V: TRBV5-6
D: NA
J: TRBJ2-7
length: 16

DNA: TGCGCCAGCAGCCAAGATTCAGCAGGTAGTTTGGCCGGGGAGCTGTTTTTT
CDR3: CASSQDSAGSLAGELFF
size: NA
V: TRBV4-1
D: NA
J: TRBJ2-2
length: 17

DNA: TGTGCCAGCAGTGAAGTTAGGGGAGGTTATGGCTACACCTTC
CDR3: CASSEVRGGYGYTF
size: once
V: TRBV6-1
D: NA
J: TRBJ1-2
length: 14

DNA: TGTGCCAGCAGCTCCCTTCCGGGGGGTGGGGAGACCCAGTACTTC
CDR3: CASSSLPGGGETQYF
size: NA
V: TRBV5-4
D: TRBD2
J: TRBJ2-5
length: 15

DNA: TGTGCCAGCAGCCCCCCCCAGGGCGCTTATGGCTACACCTTC
CDR3: CASSPPQGAYGYTF
size: NA
V: TRBV6-5
D: NA
J: TRBJ1-2
length: 14

DNA: TGTGCCATGGGACAGGGGATCGGGGAGCTGTTTTTT
CDR3: CAMGQGIGELFF
size: NA
V: TRBV10-3
D: TRBD1
J: TRBJ2-2
length: 12

DNA: TGTGCCAGCTCACCGCCCGGGGGCAACGTAGAAAAACTGTTTTTT
CDR3: CASSPPGGNVEKLFF
size: NA
V: TRBV18
D: NA
J: TRBJ1-4
length: 15

DNA: TGTGCCTGGAGTGCCCGACTAGCGGGGGGGCCAGTCGCCGGGGAGCTGTTTTTT
CDR3: CAWSARLAGGPVAGELFF
size: NA
V: TRBV30
D: TRBD2
J: TRBJ2-2
length: 18

DNA: TGTGCCAGCAGTTACCTTGCGTGGGGGCAGCCCCAGCATTTT
CDR3: CASSYLAWGQPQHF
size: NA
V: TRBV6-6
D: NA
J: TRBJ1-5
length: 14

DNA: TGTGCCAGCAGCTTGGTGATGGGGGACAGACAAGAGACCCAGTACTTC
CDR3: CASSLVMGDRQETQYF
size: NA
V: TRBV11-2
D: TRBD1
J: TRBJ2-5
length: 16

DNA: TGTGCCAGCAGCTCGCCGACAGGGGACTACGAGCAGTACTTC
CDR3: CASSSPTGDYEQYF
size: NA
V: TRBV11-2
D: TRBD1
J: TRBJ2-7
length: 14

DNA: TGTGCCAGCAGCTTCGATATGTGGGCGGAGGCTTACAATGAGCAGTTCTTC
CDR3: CASSFDMWAEAYNEQFF
size: NA
V: TRBV7-8
D: NA
J: TRBJ2-1
length: 17

DNA: TGTGCCAGCAGCCCCGGGACGGCGAACACTGAAGCTTTCTTT
CDR3: CASSPGTANTEAFF
size: NA
V: TRBV11-2
D: NA
J: TRBJ1-1
length: 14

DNA: TGTGCCAGCAGCTTAGTGGGAACTGAAGCTTTCTTT
CDR3: CASSLVGTEAFF
size: NA
V: TRBV11-2
D: NA
J: TRBJ1-1
length: 12

DNA: TGTGCCAGCAGCCCACCCTTGGGGGGCACTGAAGCTTTCTTT
CDR3: CASSPPLGGTEAFF
size: NA
V: TRBV2
D: NA
J: TRBJ1-1
length: 14